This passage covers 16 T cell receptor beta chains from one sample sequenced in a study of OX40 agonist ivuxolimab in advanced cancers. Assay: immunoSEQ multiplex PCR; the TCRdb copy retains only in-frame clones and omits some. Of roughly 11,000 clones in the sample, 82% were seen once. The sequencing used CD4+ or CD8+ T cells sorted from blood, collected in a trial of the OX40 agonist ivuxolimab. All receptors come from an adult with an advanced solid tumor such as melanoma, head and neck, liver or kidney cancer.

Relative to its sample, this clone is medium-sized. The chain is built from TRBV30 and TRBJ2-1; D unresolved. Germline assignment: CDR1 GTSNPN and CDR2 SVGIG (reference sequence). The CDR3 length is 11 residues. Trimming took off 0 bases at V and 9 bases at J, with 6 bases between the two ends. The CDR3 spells CAWSVAFEQFF. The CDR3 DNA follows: TGTGCCTGGAGTGTAGCGTTTGAGCAGTTCTTC.

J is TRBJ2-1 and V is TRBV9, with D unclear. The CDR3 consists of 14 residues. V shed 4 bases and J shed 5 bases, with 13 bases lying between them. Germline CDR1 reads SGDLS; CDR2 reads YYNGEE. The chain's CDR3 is CASSQNDRNNEQFF. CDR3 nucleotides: TGTGCCAGCAGCCAAAACGATAGAAACAATGAGCAGTTCTTC.

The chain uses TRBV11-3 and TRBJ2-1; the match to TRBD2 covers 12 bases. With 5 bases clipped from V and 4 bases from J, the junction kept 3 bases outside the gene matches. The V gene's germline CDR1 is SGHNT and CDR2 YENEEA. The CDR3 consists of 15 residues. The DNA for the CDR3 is TGTGCCAGCAGCGGTACTAGCGGGGGGTACAATGAGCAGTTCTTC. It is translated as CASSGTSGGYNEQFF.

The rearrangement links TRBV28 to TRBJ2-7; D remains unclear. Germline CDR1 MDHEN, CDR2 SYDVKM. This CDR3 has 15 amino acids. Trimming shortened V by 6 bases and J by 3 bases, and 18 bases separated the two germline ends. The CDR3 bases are TGTGCCAGCAGACTACGAGGCGCCCTGAACTACGAGCAGTACTTC. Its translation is CASRLRGALNYEQYF.

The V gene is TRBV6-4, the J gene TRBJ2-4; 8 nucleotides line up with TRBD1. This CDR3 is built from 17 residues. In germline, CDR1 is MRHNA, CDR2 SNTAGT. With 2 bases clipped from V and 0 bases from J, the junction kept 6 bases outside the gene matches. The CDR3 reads CASSDPGQGLAKNIQYF. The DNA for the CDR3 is TGTGCCAGCAGTGACCCTGGACAGGGACTAGCCAAAAACATTCAGTACTTC.

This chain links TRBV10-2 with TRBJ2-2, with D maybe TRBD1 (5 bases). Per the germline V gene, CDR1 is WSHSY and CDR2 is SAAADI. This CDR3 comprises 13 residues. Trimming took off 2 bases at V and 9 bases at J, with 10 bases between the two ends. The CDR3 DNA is TGCGCCAGCAGTGAGGGGGCCTCCCGGGAGCTGTTTTTT. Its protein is CASSEGASRELFF.

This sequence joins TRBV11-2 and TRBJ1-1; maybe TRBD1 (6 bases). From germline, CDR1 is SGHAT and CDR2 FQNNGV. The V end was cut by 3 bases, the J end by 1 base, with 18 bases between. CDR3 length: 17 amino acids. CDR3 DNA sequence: TGTGCCAGCAGCTTCAAACCCTGGGGGCGGGGGAACACTGAAGCTTTCTTT. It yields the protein CASSFKPWGRGNTEAFF.

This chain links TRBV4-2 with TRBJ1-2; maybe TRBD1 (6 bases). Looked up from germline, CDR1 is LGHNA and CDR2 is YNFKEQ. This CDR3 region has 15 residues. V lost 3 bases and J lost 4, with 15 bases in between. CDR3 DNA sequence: TGTGCCAGCAGCCAGCAGTTGACAGGCAGCTATGGCTACACCTTC. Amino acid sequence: CASSQQLTGSYGYTF.

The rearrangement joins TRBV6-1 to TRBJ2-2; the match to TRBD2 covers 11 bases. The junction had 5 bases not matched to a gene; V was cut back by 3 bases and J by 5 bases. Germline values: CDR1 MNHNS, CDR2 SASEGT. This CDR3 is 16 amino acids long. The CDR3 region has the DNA TGTGCCAGCAGTGACATAGCGGGAGGGTGGACCGGGGAGCTGTTTTTT. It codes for CASSDIAGGWTGELFF.

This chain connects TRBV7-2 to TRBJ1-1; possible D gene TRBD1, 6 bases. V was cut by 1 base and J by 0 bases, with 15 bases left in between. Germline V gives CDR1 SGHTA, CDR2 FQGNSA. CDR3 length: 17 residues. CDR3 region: CASSLGTETFMNTEAFF. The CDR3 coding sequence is TGTGCCAGCAGCTTAGGGACAGAGACCTTCATGAACACTGAAGCTTTCTTT.

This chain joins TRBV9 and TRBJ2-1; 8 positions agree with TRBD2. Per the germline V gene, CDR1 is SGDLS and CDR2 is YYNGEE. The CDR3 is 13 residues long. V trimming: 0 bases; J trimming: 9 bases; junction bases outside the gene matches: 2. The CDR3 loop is CASSVGSGIEQFF. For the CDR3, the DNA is TGTGCCAGCAGCGTAGGTAGCGGGATTGAGCAGTTCTTC.

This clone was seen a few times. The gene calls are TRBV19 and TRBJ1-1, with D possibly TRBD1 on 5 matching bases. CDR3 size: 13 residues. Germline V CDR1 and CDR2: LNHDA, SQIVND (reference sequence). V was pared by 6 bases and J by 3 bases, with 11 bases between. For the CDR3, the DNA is TGTGCCAGTAGAGACAGCGGGGACACTGAAGCTTTCTTT. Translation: CASRDSGDTEAFF.

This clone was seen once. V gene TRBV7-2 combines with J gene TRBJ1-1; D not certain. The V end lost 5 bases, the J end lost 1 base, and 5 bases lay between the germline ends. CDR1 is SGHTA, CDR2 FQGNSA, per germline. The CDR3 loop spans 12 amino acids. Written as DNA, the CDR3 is TGTGCCAGCAGCCATCCGAACACTGAAGCTTTCTTT. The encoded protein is CASSHPNTEAFF.

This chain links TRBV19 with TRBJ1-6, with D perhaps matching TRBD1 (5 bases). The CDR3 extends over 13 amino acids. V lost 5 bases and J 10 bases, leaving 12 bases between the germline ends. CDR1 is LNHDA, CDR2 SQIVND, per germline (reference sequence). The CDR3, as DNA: TGTGCCAGTAGTGTTGGCAGGGTCTCACCCCTCCACTTT. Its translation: CASSVGRVSPLHF.

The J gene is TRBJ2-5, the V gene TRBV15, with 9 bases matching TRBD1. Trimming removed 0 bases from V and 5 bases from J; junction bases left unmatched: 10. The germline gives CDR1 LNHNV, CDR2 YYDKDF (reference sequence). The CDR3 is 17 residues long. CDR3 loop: CATSRDHDRGDGETQYF. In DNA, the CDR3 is TGTGCCACCAGCAGAGATCATGACAGGGGGGATGGGGAGACCCAGTACTTC.

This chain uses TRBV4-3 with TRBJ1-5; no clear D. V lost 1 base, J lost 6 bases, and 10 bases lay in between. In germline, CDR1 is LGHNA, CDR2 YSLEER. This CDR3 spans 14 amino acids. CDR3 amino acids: CASSQALSGQPQHF. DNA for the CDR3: TGCGCCAGCAGCCAAGCCCTCAGTGGTCAGCCCCAGCATTTT.